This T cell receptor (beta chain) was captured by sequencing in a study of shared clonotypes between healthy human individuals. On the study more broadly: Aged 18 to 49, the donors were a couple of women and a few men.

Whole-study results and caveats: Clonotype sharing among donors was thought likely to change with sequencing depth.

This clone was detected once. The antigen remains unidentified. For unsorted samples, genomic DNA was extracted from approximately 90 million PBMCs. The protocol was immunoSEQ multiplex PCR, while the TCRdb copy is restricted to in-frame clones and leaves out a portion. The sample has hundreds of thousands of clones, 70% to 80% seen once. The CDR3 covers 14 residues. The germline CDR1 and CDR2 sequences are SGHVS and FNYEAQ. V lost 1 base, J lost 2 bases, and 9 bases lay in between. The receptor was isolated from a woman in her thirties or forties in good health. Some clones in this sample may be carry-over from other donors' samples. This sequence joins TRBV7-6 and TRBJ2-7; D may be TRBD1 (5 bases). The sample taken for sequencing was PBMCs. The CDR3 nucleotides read TGTGCCAGCAGCTTAGATGCGGACACCTACGAGCAGTACTTC. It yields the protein CASSLDADTYEQYF. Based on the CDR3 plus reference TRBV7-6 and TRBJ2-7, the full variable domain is GAGVSQSPRYKVTKRGQDVALRCDPISGHVSLYWYRQALGQGPEFLTYFNYEAQQDKSGLPNDRFSAERPEGSISTLTIQRTEQRDSAMYRCASSLDADTYEQYFGPGTRLTVT.